This note documents a single T cell receptor beta chain sequence. The entry originates in a study of blood T cell repertoires in COVID-19. The overall study: COVID-19 samples, acute and convalescent, were from the United States, Italy and Spain. PBMCs, B-cell-depleted T cells, or T cells were the source of the cDNA or gDNA that made up the material.

In the authors' methods: It was from reference gene primer amplification that nucleated cell counts were estimated. Data came from immunoSEQ multiplex PCR; TCRdb stores just in-frame clones and leaves some out. V and J calls and clone size come straight from that table; D and trimming were deduced from the DNA. This sample has approximately 500,000 clones; approximately 88% occur once, and the top ten carry around 7.8%. Trimming shortened V by 4 bases and J by 2 bases, and 13 bases separated the two germline ends. This CDR3 spans 15 amino acids. CDR1 is SNHLY, CDR2 FYNNEI, per germline. Seattle's cohort entered during active infection and was followed longitudinally.

The sequence was obtained from a woman in her 50s with COVID-19, enrolled during active disease. The sequenced material came from peripheral blood. The chain uses TRBV2 and TRBJ2-3; D gene unclear. The CDR3 nucleotides read TGTGCCAGCAGTGGGTCAGGTCACATCACAGATACGCAGTATTTT. It codes for CASSGSGHITDTQYF. Full variable domain (rest looked up from reference TRBV2 and TRBJ2-3): EPEVTQTPSHQVTQMGQEVILRCVPISNHLYFYWYRQILGQKVEFLVSFYNNEISEKSEIFDDQFSVERPDGSNFTLKIRSTKLEDSAMYFCASSGSGHITDTQYFGPGTRLTVL.